The clone carrying this T cell receptor (beta chain) was recorded only once. The sample originates from a study of T-cell memory formation after mild COVID-19. The CDR3 length is 11 residues. Trimming took 2 bases from V and 10 from J, leaving 9 bases between them. Germline assignment: CDR1 SGHDN and CDR2 FVKESK. MiXCR, applied by TCRdb to the 5' RACE reads, yields one record per CDR3 protein. This table holds about 450,000 distinct CDR3 sequences, about 25% found once. The gene calls are TRBV14 and TRBJ2-7; D not certain. The sequence was obtained from an adult woman who had mild COVID-19 (a few samples of this study predate the infection). Cell type and time point are not known. The sequenced sample consisted of PBMCs or a T cell subset sorted from them (not recorded which). This chain's CDR3 is CASSQRYQQYF. Here the CDR3 DNA reads TGTGCCAGCAGCCAACGTTACCAACAGTACTTC.